This TCR beta chain stems from a study of graft-versus-host responses after intestinal transplantation. Notes on the study in general: Recipient marrow harbored GvH clones, some of which surfaced first in ileum or blood.

Profiled with immunoSEQ multiplex PCR; TCRdb holds only in-frame clones, not every one. The table lists just over 95,000 clones, around nine tenths of them singletons. V shed 4 bases and J 2 bases; nucleotides not matched to a gene: 1. The germline V gene encodes CDR1 LNHNV and CDR2 YYDKDF (reference sequence). The CDR3 runs to 15 residues. In the case of this clone: The antigen is unknown.

The TCR sequence derives from a human donor who received an intestinal transplant. The chain joins TRBV15 to TRBJ2-5, with TRBD2 matching over 13 bases. Material: unstimulated CD4+ T cells sorted from spleen or lymph node cells, obtained before intestinal transplant. CDR3 loop: CATSKGLAGQETQYF. The CDR3 coding sequence is TGTGCCACCAGCAAGGGACTAGCGGGGCAAGAGACCCAGTACTTC.